This T cell receptor (beta chain) was identified during a study of blood T cell repertoires in COVID-19. Study details: Sites in the United States, Italy and Spain provided acute and convalescent COVID-19 samples. Nucleic acid was either cDNA or gDNA, and it came from T cells, B-cell-depleted T cells, or PBMCs.

Trimming stripped 8 bases from V and 0 bases from J, with 14 bases between. Germline-derived CDR1 and CDR2 are WNHNN and SYGVQD (reference sequence). This CDR3 is built from 15 residues. As originally analysed: By means of reference gene primer amplification, nucleated cell counts were estimated. Clones were read by immunoSEQ multiplex PCR, and TCRdb kept only the in-frame ones, dropping some. V, J and clone size are taken as reported in that table, and D and trimming were inferred from the DNA itself. The sample lists some 85,000 clones, roughly 87% occurring once. The chain has TRBV10-1 and TRBJ1-5; D ambiguous. Sequences were obtained from peripheral blood. The receptor was derived from a man between 50 and 59 years old with acute or convalescent COVID-19. This CDR3 reads CASDAGRYSNQPQHF. CDR3 in DNA: TGCGCCAGCGACGCAGGCAGGTATAGCAATCAGCCCCAGCATTTT.